The text below deals with one T cell receptor beta chain. Its specificity is unknown. The data were taken from a study of cytomegalovirus exposure and HLA in healthy donors. Sequencing was performed with immunoSEQ multiplex PCR; in TCRdb, only in-frame clones are kept and a portion is missing. The data show 70,000 to 80,000 clones, with less than 95% seen just once and roughly 3.4% held by the top ten. Notes on the study in general: The study designated roughly 150 TCR beta chains cytomegalovirus-associated. Most TCRs appeared rarely, but some public TCRs recurred in many donors. As was reported, the classifier diagnosed cytomegalovirus status with high specificity and sensitivity.

This CDR3 contains 15 residues. J gave up 2 bases and V 9 bases, and 7 bases lay outside the gene matches. Germline V gene data show CDR1 as LNHDA and CDR2 as SQIVND (reference sequence). The clonotype originates from a woman under 30 in good health and CMV-seropositive. The sequenced sample consisted of PBMCs. This chain uses TRBV19 with TRBJ2-6, with 7 bases identical to TRBD1. Written as DNA, the CDR3 is TGTGCCAGCGCAGACACAGGGGCTGGGGCCAACGTCCTGACTTTC. It codes for CASADTGAGANVLTF.